The 19 T cell receptor beta chains below were found in one sample sequenced in a study of monozygotic twins with inflammatory bowel disease. TCRdb reanalyzed the 5' RACE reads, giving one entry per CDR3 protein sequence and no DNA. The repertoire shows some 440,000 distinct CDR3 sequences; the top ten hold 2.4%. Sequenced: blood. The receptors were sampled from a human donor with ulcerative colitis or Crohn's disease, or a healthy co-twin of an affected twin (not recorded which).

This chain connects TRBV20-1 to TRBJ2-5; TCRdb picks TRBD2, but there is no DNA to check that call. This CDR3 is 17 amino acids long. Germline V CDR1 and CDR2: DFQATT, SNEGSKA (reference sequence). The CDR3 sequence is CSAESLQASGSWETQYF.

This chain links TRBV7-9 with TRBJ2-5; TCRdb selects TRBD1, and the lack of DNA leaves this call unchecked. The CDR3 contains 14 residues. Germline CDR1 and CDR2: SEHNR and FQNEAQ (reference sequence). The CDR3 here is CASIKSGGTETQYF. The variable domain in full, with the rest retrieved from reference TRBV7-9 and TRBJ2-5, is DTGVSQNPRHKITKRGQNVTFRCDPISEHNRLYWYRQTLGQGPEFLTYFQNEAQLEKSRLLSDRFSAERPKGSFSTLEIQRTEQGDSAMYLCASIKSGGTETQYFGPGTRLLVL.

The chain uses TRBV4-1 and TRBJ2-3; as DNA is missing, the TRBD2 call by TCRdb cannot be tested. Per germline, CDR1 MGHRA and CDR2 YSYEKL. This CDR3 spans 15 amino acids. The CDR3 is CASSQTSGDTDTQYF.

The gene calls are TRBV5-1 and TRBJ2-7; TCRdb's D call of TRBD1 is untestable without DNA. This CDR3 region has 15 residues. Looked up from germline, CDR1 is SGHRS and CDR2 is YFSETQ. The CDR3 loop is CASSLGAGSSYEQYF.

CDR3: CASSYTQGSGDTQYF. The chain has TRBV5-1 and TRBJ2-3; TCRdb designates TRBD1, a call that cannot be tested without DNA. This CDR3 comprises 15 residues. Looked up from germline, CDR1 is SGHRS and CDR2 is YFSETQ.

The chain combines TRBV11-3 with TRBJ2-3. Per the germline V gene, CDR1 is SGHNT and CDR2 is YENEEA. The CDR3 runs 13 residues. The CDR3 protein is CASSLDQTDTQYF.

The chain joins TRBV10-3 to TRBJ2-7; TCRdb picks TRBD1, but there is no DNA to check that call. Germline assignment: CDR1 ENHRY and CDR2 SYGVKD. This CDR3 has 12 residues. This CDR3 is CAITKTGGEQYF.

The chain links TRBV28 to TRBJ1-2. CDR3 length: 16 residues. Germline values: CDR1 MDHEN, CDR2 SYDVKM. This CDR3 is CASSTTSRGGVKGYTF.

The CDR3 region is CASSPVGQTGFYNEQFF. The rearrangement uses TRBV6-1 and TRBJ2-1; TCRdb gives TRBD2 as the D gene, but with no DNA this cannot be confirmed. Germline V lookup: CDR1 MNHNS, CDR2 SASEGT. The CDR3 sequence is 17 residues long.

The V and J genes are TRBV27 and TRBJ2-3. The CDR3 has 16 amino acids. Germline values: CDR1 MNHEY, CDR2 SMNVEV (reference sequence). CDR3 region: CASSLLASTSTDTQYF.

V and J are TRBV20-1 and TRBJ2-7. CDR3 length equals 14 residues. The germline gives CDR1 DFQATT, CDR2 SNEGSKA (reference sequence). Here the CDR3 reads CSASRPHIRNEQYF.

V is TRBV20-1 and J is TRBJ1-1; the D call of TRBD1 rests on TCRdb alone, since no DNA is present to check it. In germline, CDR1 is DFQATT, CDR2 SNEGSKA (reference sequence). CDR3 length equals 14 residues. The CDR3 sequence is CSARGDREYTEVFF.

CDR3 region: CASSSFGGNEQFF. V is TRBV12-3 or TRBV12-4 and J is TRBJ2-1; TCRdb proposes TRBD1, but this gene call is untestable without DNA. This CDR3 is 13 amino acids long.

The V and J genes are TRBV11-2 and TRBJ2-7; without DNA, the TCRdb call of TRBD1 cannot be checked. The CDR3 sequence is 15 residues long. Germline V gene data show CDR1 as SGHAT and CDR2 as FQNNGV. CDR3 protein: CASSTGQVTFYEQYF.

This chain connects TRBV10-3 to TRBJ2-7; TCRdb indicates TRBD1, and absent DNA this call remains unverified. This CDR3 has 15 residues. Per the germline V gene, CDR1 is ENHRY and CDR2 is SYGVKD. CDR3 in amino acids: CAISDSPQGSGEQYF.

The gene calls are TRBV27 and TRBJ1-2. CDR1 is MNHEY, CDR2 SMNVEV, per germline (reference sequence). CDR3 size: 14 residues. The CDR3 region is CASSRTGFGYGYTF.

The genes are TRBV5-1 and TRBJ2-5; TCRdb's assignment of TRBD1 cannot be checked, as there is no DNA. This CDR3 region has 15 residues. Germline V CDR1 and CDR2: SGHRS, YFSETQ. The CDR3 here is CASSDTGGPQETQYF.

This chain joins TRBV7-2 and TRBJ2-6. Germline V gene data show CDR1 as SGHTA and CDR2 as FQGNSA. There are 16 residues in the CDR3. The CDR3 loop reads CASSLESVSGANVLTF.

The chain carries TRBV28 and TRBJ2-7; there is no DNA to check the TCRdb D call of TRBD1. The CDR3 is made up of 12 amino acids. Germline values: CDR1 MDHEN, CDR2 SYDVKM. The CDR3: CASSDPPGEQYF.